This T cell receptor (beta chain) was sequenced for a study of OX40 agonist ivuxolimab in advanced cancers. Study as a whole: Aged roughly 20 to 85 with a mean of 60 years, they were approximately 80% male.

Patients with autoimmune history or systemic immunosuppression were excluded. Study-level results: Antigen specificity remained undetermined for the expanded peripheral T cells.

This clone is a singleton in its sample. What it recognizes is unknown. The method was immunoSEQ multiplex PCR; TCRdb's version includes in-frame clones alone and lacks a portion of them. The repertoire holds about 150,000 clones, with 94% as singletons. Trimming took 4 bases from V and 4 from J; bases not matched to a gene: 8. This CDR3 is built from 15 residues. Germline CDR1 and CDR2: MNHEY and SVGAGI. The TCR comes from an adult with an advanced solid tumor such as melanoma, head and neck, liver or kidney cancer. The chain has TRBV6-5 and TRBJ1-1, with TRBD1 identical over 8 bases. The source material was CD4+ or CD8+ T cells sorted from blood, sampled in a trial of the OX40 agonist ivuxolimab. DNA for the CDR3: TGTGCCAGCAGTTCCCAGGGGGCTGGGGGCACTGAAGCTTTCTTT. Amino acids: CASSSQGAGGTEAFF.